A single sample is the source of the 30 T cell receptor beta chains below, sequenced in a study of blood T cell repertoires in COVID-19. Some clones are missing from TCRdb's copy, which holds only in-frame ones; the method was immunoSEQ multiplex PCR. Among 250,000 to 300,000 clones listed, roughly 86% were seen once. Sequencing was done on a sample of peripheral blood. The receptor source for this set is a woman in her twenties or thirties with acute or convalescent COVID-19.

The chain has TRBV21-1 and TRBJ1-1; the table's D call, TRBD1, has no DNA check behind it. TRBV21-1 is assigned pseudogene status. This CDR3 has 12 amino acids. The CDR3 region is CASSKEGTGAFF. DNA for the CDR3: TGTGCCAGCAGCAAAGAGGGGACAGGAGCTTTCTTT.

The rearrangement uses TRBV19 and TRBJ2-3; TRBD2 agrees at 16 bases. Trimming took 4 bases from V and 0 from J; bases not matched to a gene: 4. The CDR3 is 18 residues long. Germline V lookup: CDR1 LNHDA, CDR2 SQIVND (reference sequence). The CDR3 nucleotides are TGTGCCAGTAGTACCGGGACTAGCGGGAGGGCCAGCACAGATACGCAGTATTTT. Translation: CASSTGTSGRASTDTQYF.

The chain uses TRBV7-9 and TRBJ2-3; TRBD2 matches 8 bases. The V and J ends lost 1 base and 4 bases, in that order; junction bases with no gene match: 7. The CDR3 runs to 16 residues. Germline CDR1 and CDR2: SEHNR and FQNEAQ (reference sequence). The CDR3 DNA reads TGTGCCAGCAGCTTAGGAGGCGGGGGGACCGCAGATACGCAGTATTTT. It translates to CASSLGGGGTADTQYF.

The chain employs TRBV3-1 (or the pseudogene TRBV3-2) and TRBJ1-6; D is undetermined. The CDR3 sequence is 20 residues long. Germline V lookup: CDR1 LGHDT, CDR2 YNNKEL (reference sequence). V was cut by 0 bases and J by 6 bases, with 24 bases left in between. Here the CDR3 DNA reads TGTGCCAGCAGCCAAGAAAGGGTTTTAACCCGATGTGGAGGTAATTCACCCCTCCACTTT. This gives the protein CASSQERVLTRCGGNSPLHF.

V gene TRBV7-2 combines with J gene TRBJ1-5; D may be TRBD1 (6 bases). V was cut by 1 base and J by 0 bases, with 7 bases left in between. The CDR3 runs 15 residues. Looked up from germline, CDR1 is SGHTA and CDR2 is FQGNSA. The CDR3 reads CASSLGGGSNQPQHF. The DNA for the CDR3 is TGTGCCAGCAGCTTAGGAGGGGGTAGCAATCAGCCCCAGCATTTT.

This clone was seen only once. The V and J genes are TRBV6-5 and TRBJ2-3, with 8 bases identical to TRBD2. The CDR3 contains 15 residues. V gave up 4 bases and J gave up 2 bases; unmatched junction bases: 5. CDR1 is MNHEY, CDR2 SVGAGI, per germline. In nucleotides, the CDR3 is TGTGCCAGCAGTTTCCTTAGCGGGAACACAGATACGCAGTATTTT. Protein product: CASSFLSGNTDTQYF.

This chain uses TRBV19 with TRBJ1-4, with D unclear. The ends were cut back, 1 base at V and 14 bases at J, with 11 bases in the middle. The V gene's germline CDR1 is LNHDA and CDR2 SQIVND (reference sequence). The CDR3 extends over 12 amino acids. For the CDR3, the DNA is TGTGCCAGTAGTATAGGGGGAGTTTTGCTGTTTTTT. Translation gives CASSIGGVLLFF.

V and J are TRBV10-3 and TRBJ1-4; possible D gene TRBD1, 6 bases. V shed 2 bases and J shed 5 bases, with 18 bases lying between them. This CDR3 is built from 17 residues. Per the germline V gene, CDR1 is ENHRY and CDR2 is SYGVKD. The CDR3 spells CAISEGGHSSGNEKLFF. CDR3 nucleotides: TGTGCCATCAGTGAGGGGGGACATTCTTCGGGAAATGAAAAACTGTTTTTT.

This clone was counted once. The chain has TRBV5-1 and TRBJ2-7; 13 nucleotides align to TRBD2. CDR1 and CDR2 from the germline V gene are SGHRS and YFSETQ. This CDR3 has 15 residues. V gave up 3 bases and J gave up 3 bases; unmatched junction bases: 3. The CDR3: CASSWTSGSFYEQYF. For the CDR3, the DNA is TGCGCCAGCAGCTGGACTAGCGGGAGTTTCTACGAGCAGTACTTC.

CDR3 in amino acids: CASSLTSGRYNIQYF. CDR3 bases: TGCGCCAGCAGCTTGACTAGCGGGAGATATAACATTCAGTACTTC. This chain links TRBV5-1 with TRBJ2-4; 11 bases match TRBD2. This CDR3 spans 15 amino acids. From germline, CDR1 is SGHRS and CDR2 YFSETQ. V was pared by 1 base and J by 7 bases, with 4 bases of the junction left unmatched. Looking up the rest from reference TRBV5-1 and TRBJ2-4 gives the full variable domain: KAGVTQTPRYLIKTRGQQVTLSCSPISGHRSVSWYQQTPGQGLQFLFEYFSETQRNKGNFPGRFSGRQFSNSRSEMNVSTLELGDSALYLCASSLTSGRYNIQYFGAGTRLSVL.

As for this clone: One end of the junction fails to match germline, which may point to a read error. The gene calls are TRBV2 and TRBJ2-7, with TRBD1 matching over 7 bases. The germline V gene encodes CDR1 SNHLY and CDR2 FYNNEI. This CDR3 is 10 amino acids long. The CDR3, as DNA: TGTGCCAGCAGTCCCGGGACAGCCATTTTC. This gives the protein CASSPGTAIF.

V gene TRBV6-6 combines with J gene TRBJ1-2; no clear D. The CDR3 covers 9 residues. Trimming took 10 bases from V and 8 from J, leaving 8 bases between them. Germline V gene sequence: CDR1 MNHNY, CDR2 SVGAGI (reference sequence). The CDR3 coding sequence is TGTGCCACCGGGGTAGGCTACACCTTC. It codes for CATGVGYTF.

CDR3 sequence reads: CASSSRGRAQETQYF. Here the CDR3 DNA reads TGTGCCAGCAGCTCGAGGGGGCGGGCCCAAGAGACCCAGTACTTC. The chain couples TRBV5-4 to TRBJ2-5; 7 bases are shared with TRBD1. The germline V gene encodes CDR1 SGHNT and CDR2 YYREEE (reference sequence). V trimming: 3 bases; J trimming: 1 base; junction bases outside the gene matches: 6. The CDR3 has 15 residues. Complete variable domain (other parts from reference TRBV5-4 and TRBJ2-5): ETGVTQSPTHLIKTRGQQVTLRCSSQSGHNTVSWYQQALGQGPQFIFQYYREEENGRGNFPPRFSGLQFPNYSSELNVNALELDDSALYLCASSSRGRAQETQYFGPGTRLLVL.

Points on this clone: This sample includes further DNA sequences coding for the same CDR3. Here the CDR3 reads CSVDRGGETEAFF. The CDR3 bases are TGCAGCGTTGATCGGGGAGGCGAAACTGAAGCTTTCTTT. V usage is TRBV29-1 and J usage is TRBJ1-1; D gene uncertain. V lost 3 bases and J lost 5, with 13 bases in between. CDR1 and CDR2 (germline): SQVTM, ANQGSEA. This CDR3 has 13 residues.

The CDR3 DNA sequence: TGCAGCGTTGAGTCAGGGCGCTACGAGCAGTACTTC. As protein: CSVESGRYEQYF. V gene TRBV29-1 combines with J gene TRBJ2-7; a possible D gene is TRBD1 (5 bases). Trimming pared 3 bases from V and 3 bases from J, leaving 9 bases between. This CDR3 region has 12 residues. The germline gives CDR1 SQVTM, CDR2 ANQGSEA.

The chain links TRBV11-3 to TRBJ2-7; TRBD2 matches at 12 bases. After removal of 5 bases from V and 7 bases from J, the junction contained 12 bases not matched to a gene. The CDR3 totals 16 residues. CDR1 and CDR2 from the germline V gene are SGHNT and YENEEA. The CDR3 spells CASSLSLAGGSGEQYF. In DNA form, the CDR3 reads TGTGCCAGCAGCCTGTCACTAGCGGGGGGTTCTGGGGAGCAGTACTTC.

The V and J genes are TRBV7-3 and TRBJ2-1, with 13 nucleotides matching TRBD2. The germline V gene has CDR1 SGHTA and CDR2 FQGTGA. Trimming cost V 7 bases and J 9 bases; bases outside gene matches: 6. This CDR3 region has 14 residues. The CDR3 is CASKGLAGSGEQFF. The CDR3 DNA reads TGTGCCAGCAAGGGACTAGCGGGGTCCGGTGAGCAGTTCTTC.

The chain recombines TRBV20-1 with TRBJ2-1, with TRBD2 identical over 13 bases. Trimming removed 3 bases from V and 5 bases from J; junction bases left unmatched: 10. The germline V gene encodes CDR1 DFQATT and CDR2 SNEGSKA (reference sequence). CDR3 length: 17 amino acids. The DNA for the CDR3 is TGCAGTGCTAGTTCTGGACTAGCGGGAGTTGGGGACAATGAGCAGTTCTTC. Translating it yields CSASSGLAGVGDNEQFF.

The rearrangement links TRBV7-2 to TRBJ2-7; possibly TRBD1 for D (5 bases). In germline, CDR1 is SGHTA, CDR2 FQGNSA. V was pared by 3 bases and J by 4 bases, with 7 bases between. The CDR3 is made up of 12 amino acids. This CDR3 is CASSLTAYEQYF. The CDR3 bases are TGTGCCAGCAGCTTGACAGCGTACGAGCAGTACTTC.

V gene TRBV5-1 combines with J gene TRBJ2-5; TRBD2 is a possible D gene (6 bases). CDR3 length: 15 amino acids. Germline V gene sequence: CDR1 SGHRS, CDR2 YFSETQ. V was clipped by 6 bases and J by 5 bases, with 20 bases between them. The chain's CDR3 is CASTSDNGRRETQYF. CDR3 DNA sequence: TGCGCCAGCACCTCCGACAACGGGAGACGTGAGACCCAGTACTTC.

The CDR3 is CASTRGWSGTSYEQYF. CDR3 sequence (DNA): TGCGCCAGCACCCGTGGCTGGTCAGGGACATCCTACGAGCAGTACTTC. V and J are TRBV5-1 and TRBJ2-7, with D maybe TRBD1 (6 bases). Germline V CDR1 and CDR2: SGHRS, YFSETQ. The CDR3 extends over 16 amino acids. Trimming took 6 bases from V and 1 from J, leaving 20 bases between them.

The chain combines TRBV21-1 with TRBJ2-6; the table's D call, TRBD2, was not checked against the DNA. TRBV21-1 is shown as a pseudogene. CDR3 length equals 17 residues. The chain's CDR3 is CASSMLADPLGANVLTF. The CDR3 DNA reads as TGTGCCAGCAGCATGCTAGCGGACCCCCTAGGGGCCAACGTCCTGACTTTC.

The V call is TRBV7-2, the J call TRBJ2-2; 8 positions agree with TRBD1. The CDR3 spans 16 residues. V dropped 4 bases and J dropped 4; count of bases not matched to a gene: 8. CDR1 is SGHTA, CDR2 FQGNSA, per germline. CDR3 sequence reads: CASSYSQGAGTGELFF. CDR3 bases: TGTGCCAGCAGCTATAGTCAGGGGGCGGGCACCGGGGAGCTGTTTTTT.

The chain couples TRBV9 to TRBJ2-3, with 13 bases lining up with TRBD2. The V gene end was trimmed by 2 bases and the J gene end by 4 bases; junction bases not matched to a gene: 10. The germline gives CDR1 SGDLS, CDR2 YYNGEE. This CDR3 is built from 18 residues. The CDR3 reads CASSVGTSGRARADTQYF. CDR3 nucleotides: TGTGCCAGCAGCGTTGGTACTAGCGGGAGGGCCCGAGCAGATACGCAGTATTTT.

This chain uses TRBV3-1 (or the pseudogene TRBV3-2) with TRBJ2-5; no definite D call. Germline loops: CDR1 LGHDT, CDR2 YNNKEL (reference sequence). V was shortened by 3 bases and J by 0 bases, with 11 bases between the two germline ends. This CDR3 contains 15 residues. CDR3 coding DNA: TGTGCCAGCAGCCATTCCTGGGCCTACCAAGAGACCCAGTACTTC. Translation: CASSHSWAYQETQYF.

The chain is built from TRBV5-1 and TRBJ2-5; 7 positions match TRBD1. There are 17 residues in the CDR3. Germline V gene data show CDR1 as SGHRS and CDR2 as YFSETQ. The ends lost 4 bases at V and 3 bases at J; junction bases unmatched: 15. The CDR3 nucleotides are TGCGCCAGCAGCCTCCGGGACAGCCATAGAGGGAAAGAGACCCAGTACTTC. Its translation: CASSLRDSHRGKETQYF.

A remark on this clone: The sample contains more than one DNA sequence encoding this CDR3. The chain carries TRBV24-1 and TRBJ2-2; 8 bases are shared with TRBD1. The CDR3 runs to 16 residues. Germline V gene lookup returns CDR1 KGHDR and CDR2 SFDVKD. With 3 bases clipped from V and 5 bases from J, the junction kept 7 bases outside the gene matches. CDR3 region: CATSDPGQGRTGELFF. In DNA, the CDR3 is TGTGCCACCAGTGATCCCGGACAGGGTCGGACCGGGGAGCTGTTTTTT.

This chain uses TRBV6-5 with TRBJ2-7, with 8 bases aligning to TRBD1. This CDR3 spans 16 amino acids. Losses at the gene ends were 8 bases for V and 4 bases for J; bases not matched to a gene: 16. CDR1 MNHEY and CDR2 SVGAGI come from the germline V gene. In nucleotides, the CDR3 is TGTGCCAGCGGTTGGACAGGGAGTAGGCGGCAATACGAGCAGTACTTC. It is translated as CASGWTGSRRQYEQYF.

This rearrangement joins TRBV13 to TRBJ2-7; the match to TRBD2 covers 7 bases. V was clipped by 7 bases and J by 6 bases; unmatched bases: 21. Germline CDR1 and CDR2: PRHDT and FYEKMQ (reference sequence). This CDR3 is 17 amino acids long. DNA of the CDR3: TGTGCCAGCACTTCCCACTTGGAAGCGGGATTACTACGCGAGCAGTACTTC. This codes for CASTSHLEAGLLREQYF.

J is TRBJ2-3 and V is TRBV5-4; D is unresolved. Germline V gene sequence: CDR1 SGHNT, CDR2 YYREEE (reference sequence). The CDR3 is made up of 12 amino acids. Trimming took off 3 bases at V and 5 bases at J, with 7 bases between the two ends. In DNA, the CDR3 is TGTGCCAGCAGCTCCGTGAGAGATACGCAGTATTTT. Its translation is CASSSVRDTQYF.